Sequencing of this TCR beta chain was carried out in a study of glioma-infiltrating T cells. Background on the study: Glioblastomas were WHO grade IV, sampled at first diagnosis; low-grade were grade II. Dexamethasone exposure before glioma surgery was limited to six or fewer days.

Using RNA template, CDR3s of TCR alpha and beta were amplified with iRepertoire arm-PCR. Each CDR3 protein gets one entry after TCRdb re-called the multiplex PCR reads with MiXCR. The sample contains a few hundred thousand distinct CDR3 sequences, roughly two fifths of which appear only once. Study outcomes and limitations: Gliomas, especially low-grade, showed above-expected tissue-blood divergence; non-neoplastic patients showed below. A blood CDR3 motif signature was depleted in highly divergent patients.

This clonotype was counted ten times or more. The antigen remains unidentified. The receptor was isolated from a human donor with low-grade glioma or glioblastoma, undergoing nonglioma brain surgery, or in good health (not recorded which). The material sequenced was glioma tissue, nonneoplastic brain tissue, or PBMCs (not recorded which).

CDR3 bases: TGCAGTGCTGAGCGGGAGTTTGCAGATACGCAGTATTTT. It encodes CSAEREFADTQYF. The chain couples TRBV20-1 to TRBJ2-3, with 8 positions matching TRBD2. Germline V gene lookup returns CDR1 DFQATT and CDR2 SNEGSKA (reference sequence). The CDR3 totals 13 residues. The V and J ends lost 5 bases and 4 bases, in that order; junction bases with no gene match: 5.